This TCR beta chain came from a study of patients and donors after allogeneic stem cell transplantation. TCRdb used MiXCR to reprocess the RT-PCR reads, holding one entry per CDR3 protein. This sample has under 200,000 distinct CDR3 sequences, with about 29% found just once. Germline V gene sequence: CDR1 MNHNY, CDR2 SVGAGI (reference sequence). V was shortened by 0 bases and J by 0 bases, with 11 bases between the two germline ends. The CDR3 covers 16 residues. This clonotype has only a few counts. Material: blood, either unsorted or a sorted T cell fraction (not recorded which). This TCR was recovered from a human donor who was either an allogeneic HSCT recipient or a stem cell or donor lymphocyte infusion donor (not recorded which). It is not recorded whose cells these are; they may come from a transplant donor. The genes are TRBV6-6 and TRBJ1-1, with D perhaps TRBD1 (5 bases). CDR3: CASSYSSGVLNTEAFF. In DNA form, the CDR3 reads TGTGCCAGCAGTTACTCCTCGGGGGTTTTGAACACTGAAGCTTTCTTT.